This entry features one TCR beta chain sequence. These data come from a study of blood T cell repertoires in COVID-19. Overall study: The analysed material was cDNA or gDNA that came from T cells, B-cell-depleted T cells, or PBMCs.

Data came from immunoSEQ multiplex PCR; TCRdb stores just in-frame clones and leaves some out. The repertoire holds over 200,000 clones, with about 86% as singletons. This clonotype originated in a man older than 75 with acute or convalescent COVID-19. The sequenced sample consisted of peripheral blood.

The CDR3 spells CASSKLPGQGRSNQPQHF. CDR3 in DNA: TGTGCCAGCAGTAAACTCCCGGGACAGGGAAGGAGCAATCAGCCCCAGCATTTT. V is TRBV6-2 or TRBV6-3 and J is TRBJ1-5; 9 bases agree with TRBD1. Germline CDR1 is MNHEY and CDR2 is SVGEGT. CDR3 length equals 18 residues. Trimming cost V 5 bases and J 1 base; bases outside gene matches: 12.